The T cell receptor (beta chain) described here comes from a study of PD-1 blockade in classical Hodgkin lymphoma. Study-wide context: Patients were given intravenous nivolumab, 3 mg/kg, every 2 weeks.

The sample's time point: cycle 4 day 1 (C4D1), after less than 7 weeks of nivolumab. Each patient's relapse followed autologous stem cell transplantation, and brentuximab vedotin exposure varied. Measured with immunoSEQ multiplex PCR; TCRdb has only the in-frame clones, and not every one. Of roughly 96,000 clones in the sample, under 95% were seen once. General study findings and limits: Those starting nivolumab under 1 year post-ASCT were excluded. At baseline, newly diagnosed patients reportedly showed less TCR diversity than healthy donors.

CDR3 length equals 17 residues. The ends lost 2 bases at V and 5 bases at J; junction bases unmatched: 9. Per germline, CDR1 ENHRY and CDR2 SYGVKD. Concerning this clone: Its matching antigen is unknown.

This receptor was identified in a human donor with classical Hodgkin lymphoma. The sequenced sample was peripheral blood mononuclear cells (PBMCs), obtained before the fourth cycle of nivolumab. V and J are TRBV10-3 and TRBJ2-7; 13 nucleotides line up with TRBD2. The CDR3 DNA reads as TGTGCCATCAGTGAGACGGGGACTAGCGGGAAAGCGGACGAGCAGTACTTC. Its protein is CAISETGTSGKADEQYF.